The rows below give T cell receptor beta chains drawn from one sample of a study of T cell responses to AZD1222 COVID-19 vaccine. This table comes from immunoSEQ multiplex PCR, and its TCRdb copy is limited to in-frame clones, with some not included. The repertoire holds around 130,000 clones, with 75% to 90% as singletons. The specimen was peripheral blood, collected on day 0 of AZD1222 vaccination. The source is an adult in good health. CDR3s leave out the opening cysteine and the closing phenylalanine or tryptophan.

>TRBV6-2/TRBV6-3|TRBJ2-7
ASSSIKTELSYEQY
>TRBV25-1|TRBJ1-4
ASSSLGGVGEKLF
>TRBV7-6|TRBJ2-1
ASRSRQSSYNEQF
>TRBV6-4|TRBJ2-3
ASSDTQGWSTDTQY
>TRBV12-5|TRBJ1-2
ASGYDSNYGYT
>TRBV4-2|TRBJ1-1
ASSQGTAEAF
>TRBV3-1/TRBV3-2|TRBJ2-6
ASSPRVTFSGANVLT
>TRBV10-3|TRBJ2-1
AISESKGNEQF
>TRBV24-1|TRBJ2-3
ATSDTSGSVTDTQY
>TRBV4-1|TRBJ1-1
ASSQAQGGEAF
>TRBV11-3|TRBJ1-4
ASSSNRGNNEKLF
>TRBV7-9|TRBJ2-7
ASSPRTSYEQY
>TRBV7-8|TRBJ1-4
ASSFQGGGEKLF
>TRBV19|TRBJ2-6
ASSPRGGAGANVLT
>TRBV19|TRBJ2-7
ASSIPGTDYEQY
>TRBV15|TRBJ2-5
ATSTQGGETQY
>TRBV6-1|TRBJ1-2
ASSEGGEQVDGYT
>TRBV19|TRBJ2-7
ASSIAPESTYEQY
>TRBV9|TRBJ2-2
ASSVSPAGGTGELF
>TRBV5-6|TRBJ1-5
ASSLWGRWGNQPQH
>TRBV13|TRBJ2-1
ASSLIRTSGKGEQF
>TRBV30|TRBJ2-2
AWSVPRTGELF
>TRBV11-3|TRBJ2-7
ASSIGGPSSYEQY
>TRBV4-2|TRBJ2-7
ASSQTLGGGLSYEQY
>TRBV2|TRBJ2-7
ASSEFLGRRYEQY
>TRBV11-1|TRBJ1-1
ASSLYGTGGGTEAF
>TRBV19|TRBJ2-7
ASSVPGQGTYEQY
>TRBV7-9|TRBJ2-7
ASRQSGAVTAKTYEQY
>TRBV6-2/TRBV6-3|TRBJ1-1
ASSSRALHTEAF
>TRBV12-3/TRBV12-4|TRBJ1-3
ASSYIGNTIY
>TRBV7-9|TRBJ2-7
ASSRDTYEQY
>TRBV12-3/TRBV12-4|TRBJ2-7
ASSLRGSYEQY
>TRBV9|TRBJ2-5
ASSVGLGEETQY
>TRBV7-9|TRBJ2-2
ASSLGRGNTGELF
>TRBV6-5|TRBJ2-7
ASSYSWDSYEQY
>TRBV7-7|TRBJ2-5
ASSLDRETQY
>TRBV13|TRBJ1-1
ASSSAGPPNTEAF
>TRBV5-1|TRBJ2-7
ASSLFAGQGTFYEQY
>TRBV11-2|TRBJ1-4
ASSLGGVTNEKLF
>TRBV29-1|TRBJ1-2
SVEDLAGRPKGYT
>TRBV3-1/TRBV3-2|TRBJ2-1
ASSARGLAGSYNEQF
>TRBV19|TRBJ1-6
ASSNRGASYNSPLH
>TRBV12-5|TRBJ2-7
ASGSWPYEQY
>TRBV7-8|TRBJ1-6
ASSLAEDSPLH
>TRBV2|TRBJ2-3
ASSAWGGSSY
>TRBV5-1|TRBJ1-3
ASSTSGGTIY
>TRBV18|TRBJ1-2
ASSPSLLSDYGYT
>TRBV29-1|TRBJ1-5
SVIWGGGNQPQH
>TRBV19|TRBJ1-5
ASTKSDQPQH
>TRBV10-3|TRBJ2-7
AISEFRGTYEQY